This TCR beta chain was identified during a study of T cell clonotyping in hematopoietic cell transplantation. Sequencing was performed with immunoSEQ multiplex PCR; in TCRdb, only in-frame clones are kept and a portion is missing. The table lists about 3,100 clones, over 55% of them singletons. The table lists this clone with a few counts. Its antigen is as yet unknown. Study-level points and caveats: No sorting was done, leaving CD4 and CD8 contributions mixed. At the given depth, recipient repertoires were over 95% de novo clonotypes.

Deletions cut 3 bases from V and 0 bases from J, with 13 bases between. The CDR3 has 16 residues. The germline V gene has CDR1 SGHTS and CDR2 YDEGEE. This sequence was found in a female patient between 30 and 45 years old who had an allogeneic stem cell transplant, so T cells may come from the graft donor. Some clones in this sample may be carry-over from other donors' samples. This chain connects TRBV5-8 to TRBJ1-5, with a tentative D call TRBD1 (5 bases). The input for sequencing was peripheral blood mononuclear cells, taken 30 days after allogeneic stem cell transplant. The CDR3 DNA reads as TGTGCCAGCAGCTCACTCCGGGACGGTAGCAATCAGCCCCAGCATTTT. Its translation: CASSSLRDGSNQPQHF.